This entry features one T cell receptor beta chain sequence. Its antigen remains unknown. The 5'RACE method, run with constant-segment primers, produced TCR alpha and TCR beta cDNA libraries (carrying sample barcodes and UMIs). TCRdb reanalysed the 5' RACE reads using MiXCR and keeps one entry per CDR3 protein. The sample has hundreds of thousands of distinct CDR3 sequences, 16% seen once. This specimen belongs to a study of T-cell memory formation after mild COVID-19. Germline V CDR1 and CDR2: SEHNR, FQNEAQ (reference sequence). Trimming took off 1 base at V and 5 bases at J, with 14 bases between the two ends. The CDR3 has 15 residues. Study results and limitations: There was a balanced CD4/CD8 profile in clones contracting day 15 to 85, and later expanders leaned CD4+.

The receptor's source is a man aged 18 to 29 who had mild COVID-19 (a few samples of this study predate the infection). Cell type and time point are not known. Material for sequencing was PBMCs or a T cell subset sorted from them (not recorded which). V is TRBV7-9 and J is TRBJ1-2; D remains ambiguous. The CDR3 DNA follows: TGTGCCAGCAGCTTAGGGCATAGCGGAGTTTATGGCTACACCTTC. Its translation: CASSLGHSGVYGYTF.